The 28 T cell receptor beta chains given below trace back to one sample, sequenced in a study of HIV-infected patients and healthy controls. Whole blood was used without fractionation, so all unsorted peripheral T cells were included. Reverse transcription used around 540 ng RNA and constant-region primers for alpha and beta. Using multiplexing indices, alpha and beta chain libraries were generated apart by chain-specific third strand synthesis. TCRdb re-analysed the 5' RACE reads in MiXCR, keeping a single row per CDR3 protein. The repertoire holds over 15,000 distinct CDR3 sequences, about 9.5% seen once, with about 3% in the top ten. Sequences were obtained from blood. The source is an adult in good health.

By share of the sample, this clonotype is medium-sized. The chain couples TRBV29-1 to TRBJ2-5, with 10 bases fitting TRBD2. Germline V gene lookup returns CDR1 SQVTM and CDR2 ANQGSEA. This CDR3 spans 14 amino acids. The junction had 6 bases not matched to a gene; V was cut back by 5 bases and J by 3 bases. The CDR3 bases are TGCAGCGTTACCCTAGCGGGAGTGAAAGAGACCCAGTACTTC. This sequence encodes CSVTLAGVKETQYF.

This clonotype was found many times. The J gene is TRBJ2-3, the V gene TRBV11-1; D is possibly TRBD1 (6 bases). This CDR3 spans 16 amino acids. Germline V CDR1 and CDR2: SGHAT, FQDESV (reference sequence). V was pared by 5 bases and J by 3 bases, with 18 bases between. The chain's CDR3 is CASSLQGLPTTDTQYF. CDR3 nucleotide sequence: TGTGCCAGCAGCCTCCAGGGGCTCCCAACAACAGATACGCAGTATTTT.

This clonotype was counted ten times or more. The chain uses TRBV6-1 and TRBJ2-2, with 9 bases aligning to TRBD1. Trimming removed 5 bases from V and 3 bases from J; junction bases left unmatched: 1. The CDR3 is made up of 14 amino acids. Germline V gene sequence: CDR1 MNHNS, CDR2 SASEGT. Written as DNA, the CDR3 is TGTGCCAGCAGTCGGACAGGGGACACCGGGGAGCTGTTTTTT. Translation gives CASSRTGDTGELFF.

This clonotype has at least ten counts. The rearrangement uses TRBV24-1 and TRBJ2-7; 7 nucleotides match TRBD2. Germline CDR1 KGHDR, CDR2 SFDVKD. Trimming took 9 bases from V and 5 from J; bases not matched to a gene: 18. The CDR3 is 16 amino acids. The CDR3 DNA is TGTGCCACCGAGGATCCCGGGGCTAGCGGCCGTAACGAGCAGTACTTC. Amino acid sequence: CATEDPGASGRNEQYF.

This clonotype showed up many times. The chain employs TRBV27 and TRBJ2-1, with TRBD2 matching over 8 bases. With 6 bases clipped from V and 4 bases from J, the junction kept 8 bases outside the gene matches. Germline V gene sequence: CDR1 MNHEY, CDR2 SMNVEV (reference sequence). The CDR3 is 15 amino acids. CDR3 bases: TGTGCCAGCAGCCAACTAGCGGACGTATACAATGAGCAGTTCTTC. This gives the protein CASSQLADVYNEQFF.

This clonotype has ten or more counts. The chain has TRBV18 and TRBJ1-1; D is possibly TRBD1 (5 bases). CDR3 length: 16 amino acids. Germline V CDR1 and CDR2: KGHSH, LQKENI. The V gene lost 0 bases and the J gene lost 1 base, with 12 bases spanning the gap. In DNA form, the CDR3 reads TGTGCCAGCTCACCACCTCCGGGACTGACGAACACTGAAGCTTTCTTT. Translated, it gives CASSPPPGLTNTEAFF.

This clonotype appeared many times. V gene TRBV7-9 combines with J gene TRBJ2-2; no clear D. The CDR3 consists of 15 residues. V lost 1 base to trimming and J lost 4 bases, with 10 bases between them. Per germline, CDR1 SEHNR and CDR2 FQNEAQ (reference sequence). The CDR3, as DNA: TGTGCCAGCAGCTTAGAATCCTGGTCCACCGGGGAGCTGTTTTTT. Its protein is CASSLESWSTGELFF.

This clonotype was seen repeatedly, ten times or more. V is TRBV7-8 and J is TRBJ2-7; 9 bases agree with TRBD1. V was clipped by 5 bases and J by 4 bases; unmatched bases: 9. Germline CDR1 is SGHVS and CDR2 is FQNEAQ. This CDR3 spans 15 amino acids. The CDR3 DNA reads TGTGCCAGCAGCAACGGACAGGGGACCTCTTACGAGCAGTACTTC. It translates to CASSNGQGTSYEQYF.

This clonotype occurred many times. The chain has TRBV5-1 and TRBJ2-3; the match to TRBD2 covers 9 bases. The J segment lost 1 base and the V segment lost 5 bases, leaving 8 bases of the junction unmatched. This CDR3 has 16 amino acids. Germline loops: CDR1 SGHRS, CDR2 YFSETQ. This chain's CDR3 is CASSSAGGGGTDTQYF. As DNA, the CDR3 is TGCGCCAGCAGTTCAGCGGGGGGTGGAGGCACAGATACGCAGTATTTT.

This clonotype was counted many times. This chain connects TRBV4-1 to TRBJ2-7, with 7 bases that match TRBD2. This CDR3 has 15 amino acids. Germline values: CDR1 MGHRA, CDR2 YSYEKL. The V gene end was trimmed by 4 bases and the J gene end by 6 bases; junction bases not matched to a gene: 12. CDR3 sequence reads: CASSPFGGRDSEQYF. For the CDR3, the DNA is TGCGCCAGCAGCCCTTTCGGGGGGAGGGATTCCGAGCAGTACTTC.

This clonotype was observed once. This chain uses TRBV30 with TRBJ1-1; TRBD1 might be the D (5 bases). Per germline, CDR1 GTSNPN and CDR2 SVGIG (reference sequence). This CDR3 has 12 amino acids. V was trimmed by 2 bases and J by 11 bases, leaving 15 bases between them. The CDR3 is CAWSRDRWEAFF. The CDR3 DNA follows: TGTGCCTGGAGTAGGGACCGTTGGGAGGCTTTCTTT.

This clonotype has ten or more counts. J is TRBJ2-3 and V is TRBV10-3, with TRBD2 as a possible D gene (6 bases). V was shortened by 5 bases and J by 0 bases, with 18 bases between the two germline ends. This CDR3 contains 17 residues. Germline V gene sequence: CDR1 ENHRY, CDR2 SYGVKD. This CDR3 is CAISSGLQSISTDTQYF. CDR3 in DNA: TGTGCCATCAGTTCGGGACTCCAATCTATTAGCACAGATACGCAGTATTTT.

The chain carries TRBV4-1 and TRBJ1-4, with a tentative D call TRBD1 (6 bases). Trimming stripped 0 bases from V and 3 bases from J, with 11 bases between. The CDR3 sequence is 16 residues long. Germline lookup yields CDR1 MGHRA and CDR2 YSYEKL. The CDR3 sequence: CASSQERGAANEKLFF. DNA of the CDR3: TGCGCCAGCAGCCAAGAACGGGGGGCGGCTAATGAAAAACTGTTTTTT.

The chain has TRBV30 and TRBJ1-2; D call uncertain. Germline CDR1 GTSNPN, CDR2 SVGIG (reference sequence). The germline V and J ends were trimmed by 3 bases and 2 bases, with 1 base remaining between them. CDR3 length equals 10 residues. This CDR3 reads CAWRNYGYTF. The DNA of the CDR3 is TGTGCCTGGAGGAACTATGGCTACACCTTC.

V and J are TRBV7-3 and TRBJ2-2; D remains unclear. The germline gives CDR1 SGHTA, CDR2 FQGTGA. The length of the CDR3 is 13 residues. Trimming took 4 bases from V and 4 from J, leaving 7 bases between them. For the CDR3, the DNA is TGTGCCAGCAGCTCGTCAAGCACCGGGGAGCTGTTTTTT. This codes for CASSSSSTGELFF.

Relative to its sample, this clonotype is medium-sized. The chain recombines TRBV5-1 with TRBJ2-5; weak D call: TRBD2 (5 bases). V was trimmed by 0 bases and J by 1 base, leaving 16 bases between them. Germline CDR1 SGHRS, CDR2 YFSETQ. There are 17 residues in the CDR3. CDR3 nucleotide sequence: TGCGCCAGCAGCTTGGACGGCAGGTCGGGGTTCCAAGAGACCCAGTACTTC. The encoded protein is CASSLDGRSGFQETQYF.

This clonotype was counted many times. This rearrangement joins TRBV10-3 to TRBJ2-7; tentatively, D is TRBD1 (6 bases). The CDR3 covers 15 residues. Trimming cost V 2 bases and J 2 bases, with 13 bases left between them. Germline CDR1 is ENHRY and CDR2 is SYGVKD. CDR3 bases: TGTGCCATCAGTGAGCCGACCGGGACACCCTACGAGCAGTACTTC. It codes for CAISEPTGTPYEQYF.

This clonotype was seen many times. The chain links TRBV12-3 or TRBV12-4 to TRBJ2-1; 10 bases align to TRBD2. After removal of 6 bases from V and 10 bases from J, the junction contained 12 bases not matched to a gene. The CDR3 loop spans 15 amino acids. The CDR3 here is CASSFGTSAISEQFF. The CDR3 nucleotides read TGTGCCAGCAGCTTTGGGACTAGCGCCATTTCCGAGCAGTTCTTC.

As regards this clonotype: This may arise from a read error, as a much more abundant clone is one base away. This CDR3 reads CASSLGWVGLPRGSNSGANVLTF. The CDR3 bases are TGTGCCAGCAGCTTAGGTTGGGTGGGCCTACCCAGGGGCTCAAACTCTGGGGCCAACGTCCTGACTTTC. The chain joins TRBV7-9 to TRBJ2-6; a possible D gene is TRBD1 (6 bases). CDR1 SEHNR and CDR2 FQNEAQ come from the germline V gene (reference sequence). This CDR3 is built from 23 residues. V was pared by 1 base and J by 0 bases, with 28 bases between.

This clonotype was counted at least ten times. The gene calls are TRBV11-2 and TRBJ2-1; no definite D call. V was clipped by 1 base and J by 10 bases, with 11 bases between them. Germline V gene lookup returns CDR1 SGHAT and CDR2 FQNNGV. The length of the CDR3 is 13 residues. The CDR3 region has the DNA TGTGCCAGCAGCTTAGTTAAGGGAAAAGAGCAGTTCTTC. Encoded protein: CASSLVKGKEQFF.

This clonotype was picked up many times. The CDR3 spells CASSLTGLGTDTQYF. In nucleotides, the CDR3 is TGTGCCAGCAGCTTAACGGGGTTAGGCACAGATACGCAGTATTTT. This rearrangement joins TRBV7-3 to TRBJ2-3; D is ambiguous. The CDR3 totals 15 residues. The germline gives CDR1 SGHTA, CDR2 FQGTGA. Trimming shortened V by 0 bases and J by 1 base, and 8 bases separated the two germline ends.

The V call is TRBV20-1, the J call TRBJ1-1; D remains unclear. CDR3 length: 13 residues. V was clipped by 1 base and J by 3 bases, with 9 bases between them. The germline CDR1 and CDR2 sequences are DFQATT and SNEGSKA (reference sequence). This chain's CDR3 is CSARGAVDTEAFF. The CDR3 nucleotides are TGCAGTGCTAGAGGTGCGGTTGACACTGAAGCTTTCTTT.

This clonotype occurred many times. V usage is TRBV24-1 and J usage is TRBJ2-1; D unclear. The V gene's germline CDR1 is KGHDR and CDR2 SFDVKD. The V and J ends lost 5 bases and 8 bases respectively, with 12 bases between them. The length of the CDR3 is 13 residues. In DNA form, the CDR3 reads TGTGCCACCAGTGGCCCCCCGGTTTATGAGCAGTTCTTC. Its translation is CATSGPPVYEQFF.

This clonotype was recorded at least ten times. The chain has TRBV6-2 or TRBV6-3 and TRBJ2-7; no firm D call. V was trimmed by 7 bases and J by 1 base, leaving 14 bases between them. Germline assignment: CDR1 MNHEY and CDR2 SVGEGT. There are 14 residues in the CDR3. CDR3 nucleotide sequence: TGTGCCAGCAAGAGGTCCCCGACGTCCTACGAGCAGTACTTC. Protein product: CASKRSPTSYEQYF.

The chain carries TRBV2 and TRBJ2-1, with D unresolved. The V gene lost 6 bases and the J gene lost 11 bases, with 11 bases spanning the gap. Germline V gene lookup returns CDR1 SNHLY and CDR2 FYNNEI. CDR3 length: 11 amino acids. The DNA of the CDR3 is TGTGCCAGCAGGCCCTCTGAGAAGCAGTTCTTC. Encoded protein: CASRPSEKQFF.

The sample holds many counts of this clonotype. V gene TRBV11-2 combines with J gene TRBJ2-1; D is perhaps TRBD2 (6 bases). Germline CDR1 reads SGHAT; CDR2 reads FQNNGV. The CDR3 extends over 14 amino acids. V was pared by 3 bases and J by 7 bases, with 13 bases between. The CDR3 is CASSFSPSGNEQFF. The CDR3 nucleotides are TGTGCCAGCAGCTTCTCCCCCAGCGGGAATGAGCAGTTCTTC.

By proportion, this clonotype is medium-sized. The chain links TRBV6-5 to TRBJ2-5; the D gene is possibly TRBD2 (5 bases). Germline CDR1 is MNHEY and CDR2 is SVGAGI. V lost 0 bases to trimming and J lost 7 bases, with 12 bases between them. The CDR3 is made up of 14 amino acids. The CDR3 coding sequence is TGTGCCAGCAGTTACTCTGGGCTAGCTAGGACCCAGTACTTC. Translated: CASSYSGLARTQYF.

In this sample, this clonotype turned up a few times. The chain has TRBV4-2 and TRBJ2-7; TRBD2 is a possible D gene (5 bases). V was trimmed by 1 base and J by 2 bases, leaving 12 bases between them. Germline loops: CDR1 LGHNA, CDR2 YNFKEQ. This CDR3 has 15 amino acids. CDR3 loop: CASSQGSTEAYEQYF. CDR3 bases: TGTGCCAGCAGCCAAGGATCAACGGAGGCCTACGAGCAGTACTTC.